The 9 T cell receptor beta chains listed next were all sequenced from one sample in a study of OX40 agonist ivuxolimab in advanced cancers. Measured with immunoSEQ multiplex PCR; TCRdb has only the in-frame clones, and not every one. Found here are under 45,000 clones, around 80% of them singletons; the top ten hold 15% to 25%. This sample comprised CD4+ or CD8+ T cells sorted from blood, obtained in a trial of the OX40 agonist ivuxolimab. Every receptor here comes from an adult with an advanced solid tumor such as melanoma, head and neck, liver or kidney cancer.

The chain has TRBV29-1 and TRBJ1-1, with a tentative D call TRBD1 (5 bases). This CDR3 has 14 amino acids. The germline V gene encodes CDR1 SQVTM and CDR2 ANQGSEA. V was cut by 7 bases and J by 0 bases, with 15 bases left in between. The CDR3 DNA reads as TGCAGCGCCGTAACCGGGACGATGAACACTGAAGCTTTCTTT. Protein sequence: CSAVTGTMNTEAFF. Full variable domain (missing parts from reference TRBV29-1 and TRBJ1-1): SAVISQKPSRDICQRGTSLTIQCQVDSQVTMMFWYRQQPGQSLTLIATANQGSEATYESGFVIDKFPISRPNLTFSTLTVSNMSPEDSSIYLCSAVTGTMNTEAFFGQGTRLTVV.

This rearrangement joins TRBV2 to TRBJ2-7, with 7 bases that match TRBD1. V lost 10 bases and J lost 3; bases outside the gene matches: 6. Per the germline V gene, CDR1 is SNHLY and CDR2 is FYNNEI. The CDR3 consists of 12 residues. The CDR3 DNA is TGTGCCATCCGGGACAGTAACTACGAGCAGTACGTC. Translation gives CAIRDSNYEQYV.

The rearrangement uses TRBV7-9 and TRBJ1-2; D is perhaps TRBD1 (5 bases). The CDR3 spans 16 residues. V was shortened by 2 bases and J by 5 bases, with 18 bases between the two germline ends. Germline lookup yields CDR1 SEHNR and CDR2 FQNEAQ (reference sequence). This CDR3 reads CASSLYGGRSAYGYTF. The CDR3 DNA reads TGTGCCAGCAGCTTATACGGGGGTCGTAGCGCTTATGGCTACACCTTC.

V and J are TRBV2 and TRBJ2-7, with D perhaps matching TRBD1 or TRBD2 (7 bases each). V lost 9 bases to trimming and J lost 7 bases, with 16 bases between them. This CDR3 region has 12 residues. Germline V lookup: CDR1 SNHLY, CDR2 FYNNEI. This CDR3 is CASTGEGWEQYF. The DNA for the CDR3 is TGTGCCAGTACAGGGGAGGGTTGGGAGCAGTACTTC.

The genes are TRBV18 and TRBJ1-3; tentatively, D is TRBD1 (5 bases). The V gene lost 1 base and the J gene lost 0 bases, with 22 bases spanning the gap. CDR3 length: 20 residues. The germline V gene has CDR1 KGHSH and CDR2 LQKENI. This CDR3 is CASSPLLGRSGQPSGNTIYF. The CDR3 bases are TGTGCCAGCTCACCACTTTTAGGTCGCTCGGGGCAACCCTCTGGAAACACCATATATTTT.

The genes are TRBV2 and TRBJ1-2; no clear D. The CDR3 is 13 amino acids. V gave up 5 bases and J gave up 4 bases, with 11 bases separating them. Per the germline V gene, CDR1 is SNHLY and CDR2 is FYNNEI. The CDR3 protein is CASSSRSVYGYTF. The CDR3 nucleotides are TGTGCCAGCAGTTCCAGGAGCGTCTATGGCTACACCTTC.

J is TRBJ1-3 and V is TRBV5-1; 8 bases line up with TRBD1. V trimming: 4 bases; J trimming: 11 bases; junction bases outside the gene matches: 8. Germline-derived CDR1 and CDR2 are SGHRS and YFSETQ. The CDR3 is 13 residues long. CDR3 amino acids: CASSIGQGFPIYF. CDR3 coding DNA: TGCGCCAGCAGCATCGGACAGGGCTTCCCCATATATTTT.

The chain has TRBV6-1 and TRBJ2-7, with D uncertain. Germline CDR1 is MNHNS and CDR2 is SASEGT. V lost 6 bases and J lost 3, with 12 bases in between. This CDR3 is 13 amino acids long. The DNA for the CDR3 is TGTGCCAGCAGAACCGGGCCCAGCTACGAGCAGTACGTC. As protein: CASRTGPSYEQYV.

The genes are TRBV6-1 and TRBJ1-1, with D uncertain. Trimming shortened V by 7 bases and J by 3 bases, and 18 bases separated the two germline ends. Germline V CDR1 and CDR2: MNHNS, SASEGT. The CDR3 is made up of 15 amino acids. The CDR3 DNA is TGTGCCAGCACCCCCGGGCCTGGATCGTACACTGAAGCTTTCTTT. Its protein is CASTPGPGSYTEAFF.